This T cell receptor beta chain was identified during a study of T-cell reconstitution after alpha-beta-depleted transplantation in children. A note on this clonotype: Its target is not known.

Study outcomes and limitations: Two months or so post-transplant, alpha-beta T cells reportedly derived from several hundred expanded graft clones. Surviving recipient T cells and thymic progenitors produced the high day-60 TCRbeta diversity seen in some patients. Newly generated T cells supplied most T-cell counts and diversity one year post-transplant.

TCRbeta library construction was performed incorporating unique molecular identifiers. TCRdb fed the PCR reads into MiXCR, producing one record per CDR3 protein. Among roughly 790,000 distinct CDR3 sequences listed, less than 20% were seen once. The CDR3 extends over 12 amino acids. With 1 base removed from V and 4 bases from J, the gap between germline ends came to 3 bases. Germline V gives CDR1 MNHEY, CDR2 SVGEGT. This TCR was sampled from a male patient under 18 who had a stem cell transplant for acute lymphoblastic leukemia, so the T cells may come from the graft donor. The chain recombines TRBV6-2 or TRBV6-3 with TRBJ2-3; D gene unclear. Specimen: PBMCs, mostly from graft donor cells, collected 360 days after TCRalphabeta/CD19-depleted stem cell transplant. The CDR3 DNA is TGTGCCAGCAGTTACTTACCAGATACGCAGTATTTT. Amino acids: CASSYLPDTQYF.